This T cell receptor (beta chain) originates from a study of T cells in Graves' hyperthyroidism and ophthalmopathy. Researchers barred patients who had uncontrolled infection, other autoimmune disease, pregnancy or lactation. Regarding the study as a whole: For ophthalmopathy, model prediction preceded onset by a median roughly 6.3 months. Most clonotypes expanded in the thyroid (above 0.001) were also present in blood. Patients with ophthalmopathy were separated from those with stable hyperthyroidism by a 13 V-J model.

This clonotype was observed at least ten times. Its specificity is unknown. Germline CDR1 is SGHTA and CDR2 is FQGNSA. CDR3 length: 14 amino acids. V shed 7 bases and J shed 4 bases, with 17 bases lying between them. RNA transcripts provided the source from which TCR beta CDR3 regions were amplified. When the TCR CDR3 underwent first-round RT-PCR, the HTBI primer set was used. TCRdb processed the multiplex PCR reads anew with MiXCR; each CDR3 protein has one entry. In the table there are 550,000 to 600,000 distinct CDR3 sequences, under 60% of which are singletons. The rearrangement links TRBV7-2 to TRBJ2-7; D is possibly TRBD2 (6 bases). The sequenced material came from peripheral blood or thyroid tissue (not recorded which). The receptor comes from an adult woman with Graves' disease, either hyperthyroidism or ophthalmopathy (not recorded which). CDR3 protein: CASTLEEGPYEQYF. DNA for the CDR3: TGTGCCAGCACCCTAGAGGAGGGGCCGTACGAGCAGTACTTC.